This T cell receptor beta chain is drawn from a study of T cells after somatic rescue of genetic block. Measured with immunoSEQ multiplex PCR; TCRdb has only the in-frame clones, and not every one. The sample has roughly 92,000 clones; approximately 90% are singletons. This CDR3 comprises 14 residues. V dropped 0 bases and J dropped 8 bases, with 12 bases sitting between them. From germline, CDR1 is SGHDT and CDR2 YYEEEE. The receptor was derived from a woman in her late teens or twenties. V is TRBV5-6 and J is TRBJ1-5; D ambiguous. Specimen: peripheral blood mononuclear cells (PBMCs). The CDR3 reads CASSLGLSEEPQHF. The CDR3 DNA is TGTGCCAGCAGCTTGGGTCTTTCGGAGGAGCCCCAGCATTTT.